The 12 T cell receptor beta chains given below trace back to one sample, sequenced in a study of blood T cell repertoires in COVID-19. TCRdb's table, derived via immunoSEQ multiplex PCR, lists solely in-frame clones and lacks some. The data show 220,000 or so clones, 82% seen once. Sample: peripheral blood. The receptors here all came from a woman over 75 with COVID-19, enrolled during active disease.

DNA for the CDR3: TGTGCCAGCAGCAGGTTACAGGCCCCTGAAGCTTTCTTT. Its translation: CASSRLQAPEAFF. J is TRBJ1-1 and V is TRBV5-6; possibly TRBD1 for D (5 bases). This CDR3 is 13 amino acids long. With 4 bases removed from V and 6 bases from J, the gap between germline ends came to 13 bases. Germline loops: CDR1 SGHDT, CDR2 YYEEEE.

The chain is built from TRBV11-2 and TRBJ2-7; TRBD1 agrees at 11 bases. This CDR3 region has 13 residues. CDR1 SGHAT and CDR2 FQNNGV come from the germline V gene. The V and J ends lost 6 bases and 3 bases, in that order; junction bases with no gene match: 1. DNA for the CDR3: TGTGCCAGCAGTGGGACAGGGGGCTACGAGCAGTACTTC. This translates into CASSGTGGYEQYF.

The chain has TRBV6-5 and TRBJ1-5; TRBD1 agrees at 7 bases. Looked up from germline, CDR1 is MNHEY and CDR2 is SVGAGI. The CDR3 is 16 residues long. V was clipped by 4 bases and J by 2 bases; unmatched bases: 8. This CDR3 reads CASSLTGVRGNQPQHF. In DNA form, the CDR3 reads TGTGCCAGCAGTTTAACAGGGGTCAGGGGCAATCAGCCCCAGCATTTT.

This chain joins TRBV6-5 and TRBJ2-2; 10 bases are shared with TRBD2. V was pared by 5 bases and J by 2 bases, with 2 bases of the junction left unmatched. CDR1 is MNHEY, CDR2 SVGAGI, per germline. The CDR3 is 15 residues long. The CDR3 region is CASSSGRVNTGELFF. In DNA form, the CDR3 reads TGTGCCAGCAGTAGCGGGAGGGTTAACACCGGGGAGCTGTTTTTT.

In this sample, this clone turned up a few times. DNA for the CDR3: TGTGCCAGCAGTTTCGGCGGAGAACAGCCCCAGCATTTT. Translation gives CASSFGGEQPQHF. V is TRBV27 and J is TRBJ1-5; no clear D gene. The V and J ends lost 3 bases and 7 bases respectively, with 10 bases between them. Germline V gives CDR1 MNHEY, CDR2 SMNVEV (reference sequence). The CDR3 length is 13 residues.

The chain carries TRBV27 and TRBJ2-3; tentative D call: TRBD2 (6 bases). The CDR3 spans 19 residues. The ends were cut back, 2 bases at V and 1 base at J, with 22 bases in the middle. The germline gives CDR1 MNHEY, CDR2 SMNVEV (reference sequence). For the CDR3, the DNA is TGTGCCAGCAGTTTAATGTGGGCTAAACACGGCGGGGGCACAGATACGCAGTATTTT. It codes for CASSLMWAKHGGGTDTQYF.

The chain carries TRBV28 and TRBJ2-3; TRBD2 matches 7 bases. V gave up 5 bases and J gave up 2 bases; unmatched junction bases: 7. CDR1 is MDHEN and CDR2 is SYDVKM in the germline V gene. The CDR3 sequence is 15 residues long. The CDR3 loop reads CASSPWGGDTDTQYF. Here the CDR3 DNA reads TGTGCCAGCAGTCCTTGGGGAGGGGACACAGATACGCAGTATTTT.

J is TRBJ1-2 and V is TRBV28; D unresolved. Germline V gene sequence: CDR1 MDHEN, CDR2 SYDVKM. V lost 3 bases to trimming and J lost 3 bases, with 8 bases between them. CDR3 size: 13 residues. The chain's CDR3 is CASSLEEDYGYTF. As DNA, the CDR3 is TGTGCCAGCAGTTTGGAGGAGGACTATGGCTACACCTTC.

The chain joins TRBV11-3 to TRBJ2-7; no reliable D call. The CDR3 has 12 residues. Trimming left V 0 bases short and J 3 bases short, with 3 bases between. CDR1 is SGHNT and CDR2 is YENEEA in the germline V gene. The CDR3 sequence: CASSLDNYEQYF. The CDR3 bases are TGTGCCAGCAGCTTAGACAACTACGAGCAGTACTTC.

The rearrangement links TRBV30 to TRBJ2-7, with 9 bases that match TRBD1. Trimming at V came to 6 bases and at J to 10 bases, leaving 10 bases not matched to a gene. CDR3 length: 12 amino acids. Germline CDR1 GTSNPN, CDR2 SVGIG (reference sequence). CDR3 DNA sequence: TGTGCCTGCAGGGACAGGGCCCTACGCCAGTACTTC. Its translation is CACRDRALRQYF.

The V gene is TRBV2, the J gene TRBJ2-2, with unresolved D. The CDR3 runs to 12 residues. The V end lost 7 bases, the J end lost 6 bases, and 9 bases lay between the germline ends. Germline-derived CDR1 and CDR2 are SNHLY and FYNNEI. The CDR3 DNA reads TGTGCCAGCATCGTGGCGGCCGGGGAGCTGTTTTTT. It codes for CASIVAAGELFF. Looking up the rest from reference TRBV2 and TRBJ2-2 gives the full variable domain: EPEVTQTPSHQVTQMGQEVILRCVPISNHLYFYWYRQILGQKVEFLVSFYNNEISEKSEIFDDQFSVERPDGSNFTLKIRSTKLEDSAMYFCASIVAAGELFFGEGSRLTVL.

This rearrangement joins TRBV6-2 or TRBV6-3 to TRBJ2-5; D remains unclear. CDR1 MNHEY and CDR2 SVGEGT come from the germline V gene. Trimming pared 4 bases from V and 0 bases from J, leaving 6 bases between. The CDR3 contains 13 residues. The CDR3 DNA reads TGTGCCAGCAGTTCTCAGTACCAAGAGACCCAGTACTTC. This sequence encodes CASSSQYQETQYF.